This TCR beta chain stems from a study of T cells expressing NK-cell markers. Germline CDR1 reads MNHNS; CDR2 reads SASEGT. There are 17 residues in the CDR3. TCRdb re-called the 5' RACE reads; every CDR3 protein appears as one record, without DNA. In total, the table holds approximately 170,000 distinct CDR3 sequences. The chain has TRBV6-1 and TRBJ2-7; TCRdb reports TRBD1, a call that lacks DNA to check it against. This TCR was recovered from a man aged 18 to 69 in good health. Sequencing was performed on blood T cells: a sorted CD56 or NKG2C T cell subset, CD4+ or CD8+ T cells, or bulk PBMC T cells (not recorded which). The CDR3 reads CASSEELKDSLNYEQYF.